The 30 T cell receptor beta chains listed next were all sequenced from one sample in a study of blood T cell repertoires in COVID-19. TCRdb keeps only in-frame clones here, not all; method: immunoSEQ multiplex PCR. This sample has about 240,000 clones, with more than 75% found just once. Sequenced: peripheral blood. The source of these receptors is a woman aged 55 to 70 with active or convalescent COVID-19.

J is TRBJ2-1 and V is TRBV9, with a possible D match to TRBD2 (6 bases). Germline-derived CDR1 and CDR2 are SGDLS and YYNGEE. The length of the CDR3 is 15 residues. Between the trimmed V and J ends, which lost 2 bases and 3 bases, there was a span of 12 bases. CDR3 amino acids: CASSVDGGNYNEQFF. CDR3 coding DNA: TGTGCCAGCAGCGTCGACGGGGGTAACTACAATGAGCAGTTCTTC. Together with reference TRBV9 and TRBJ2-1, the CDR3 gives the full variable domain: DSGVTQTPKHLITATGQRVTLRCSPRSGDLSVYWYQQSLDQGLQFLIQYYNGEERAKGNILERFSAQQFPDLHSELNLSSLELGDSALYFCASSVDGGNYNEQFFGPGTRLTVL.

This chain links TRBV7-9 with TRBJ2-2, with 8 bases matching TRBD1. V gave up 5 bases and J gave up 1 base; unmatched junction bases: 3. CDR3 size: 15 residues. Germline CDR1 SEHNR, CDR2 FQNEAQ (reference sequence). CDR3 nucleotide sequence: TGTGCCAGCAGCCAGGGGACAGGGAACACCGGGGAGCTGTTTTTT. Encoded protein: CASSQGTGNTGELFF.

This clone was picked up a small number of times. The chain is built from TRBV5-1 and TRBJ1-5, with a tentative D call TRBD1 (6 bases). The CDR3 is made up of 17 amino acids. Trimming pared 0 bases from V and 0 bases from J, leaving 13 bases between. The germline V gene has CDR1 SGHRS and CDR2 YFSETQ. The CDR3 sequence is CASSLGPTGNSNQPQHF. CDR3 in DNA: TGCGCCAGCAGCTTGGGCCCTACAGGGAATAGCAATCAGCCCCAGCATTTT.

This clone was seen a handful of times. An end of the junction differs from the germline gene, which may be a read error. This chain uses TRBV5-1 with TRBJ1-2; D is perhaps TRBD1 (6 bases). This CDR3 is 16 amino acids long. Germline V gene data show CDR1 as SGHRS and CDR2 as YFSETQ. This CDR3 is CARSLGARGGYYGYTF. CDR3 nucleotides: TGCGCCCGCAGCTTGGGGGCCCGGGGGGGCTACTATGGCTACACCTTC.

This chain connects TRBV3-1 (or the pseudogene TRBV3-2) to TRBJ1-4; the D gene is possibly TRBD1 (6 bases). Trimming cost V 3 bases and J 7 bases, with 24 bases left between them. Germline loops: CDR1 LGHDT, CDR2 YNNKEL (reference sequence). The CDR3 totals 18 residues. The chain's CDR3 is CASSHSSLGGGRGEKLFF. The CDR3 DNA reads TGTGCCAGCAGCCACTCTAGTCTTGGCGGGGGGCGCGGTGAAAAACTGTTTTTT.

With respect to this clone: The sample has other DNA sequences that encode this CDR3 too. The gene calls are TRBV30 and TRBJ2-3, with D possibly being TRBD1 (6 bases). Trimming left V 3 bases short and J 0 bases short, with 10 bases between. The CDR3 totals 14 residues. CDR1 and CDR2 (germline): GTSNPN, SVGIG (reference sequence). CDR3 in amino acids: CAWSRGGSTDTQYF. CDR3 nucleotides: TGTGCCTGGAGCAGGGGTGGGAGCACAGATACGCAGTATTTT. The full variable domain, with the rest looked up from reference TRBV30 and TRBJ2-3, is SQTIHQWPATLVQPVGSPLSLECTVEGTSNPNLYWYRQAAGRGLQLLFYSVGIGQISSEVPQNLSASRPQDRQFILSSKKLLLSDSGFYLCAWSRGGSTDTQYFGPGTRLTVL.

The count of this clone is one. The chain couples TRBV6-6 to TRBJ1-2, with D possibly matching TRBD1 (6 bases). The CDR3 is made up of 15 amino acids. V was cut by 10 bases and J by 1 base, with 19 bases left in between. Germline V gene lookup returns CDR1 MNHNY and CDR2 SVGAGI (reference sequence). Here the CDR3 DNA reads TGTGCCACCCGACTAGGGGGGGCCGGTAACTATGGCTACACCTTC. It yields the protein CATRLGGAGNYGYTF.

The rearrangement uses TRBV11-3 and TRBJ2-5; 8 positions agree with TRBD1. Per germline, CDR1 SGHNT and CDR2 YENEEA. Trimming at V came to 3 bases and at J to 5 bases, leaving 2 bases not matched to a gene. The length of the CDR3 is 13 residues. The CDR3 nucleotides read TGTGCCAGCAGCTTGGGACAGGTCGAGACCCAGTACTTC. This encodes CASSLGQVETQYF.

The chain uses TRBV5-5 and TRBJ2-7, with D maybe TRBD1 (6 bases). The ends were cut back, 4 bases at V and 0 bases at J, with 17 bases in the middle. CDR1 and CDR2 from the germline V gene are SGHKS and YYEKEE (reference sequence). The CDR3 has 16 amino acids. The CDR3 coding sequence is TGTGCCAGCAGCCCCGGTGGGGGCCGAAGCTCCTACGAGCAGTACTTC. Amino acids: CASSPGGGRSSYEQYF.

The chain employs TRBV30 and TRBJ1-2; no firm D call. V was pared by 0 bases and J by 8 bases, with 13 bases between. Germline CDR1 reads GTSNPN; CDR2 reads SVGIG (reference sequence). The CDR3 sequence is 13 residues long. DNA for the CDR3: TGTGCCTGGAGTGTTTCATTCTGGAGGGGCTACACCTTC. The encoded protein is CAWSVSFWRGYTF.

The gene calls are TRBV9 and TRBJ1-2, with a weak D call TRBD1 (5 bases). Germline values: CDR1 SGDLS, CDR2 YYNGEE. V lost 4 bases to trimming and J lost 4 bases, with 20 bases between them. This CDR3 contains 16 residues. CDR3 sequence reads: CASSPIIGQGSYGYTF. CDR3 sequence (DNA): TGTGCCAGCAGCCCAATAATCGGCCAGGGAAGCTATGGCTACACCTTC.

The V call is TRBV4-1, the J call TRBJ2-6; D might be TRBD1 (5 bases). The CDR3 runs to 15 residues. V dropped 1 base and J dropped 3 bases, with 7 bases sitting between them. Germline-derived CDR1 and CDR2 are MGHRA and YSYEKL. CDR3 in DNA: TGCGCCAGCAGCCAAGGCAGGGTTGGGGCCAACGTCCTGACTTTC. Translation: CASSQGRVGANVLTF.

V usage is TRBV25-1 and J usage is TRBJ2-1, with 12 bases fitting TRBD2. Germline-derived CDR1 and CDR2 are MGHDK and SYGVNS. V lost 7 bases, J lost 1 base, and 5 bases stayed unmatched. This CDR3 contains 16 residues. CDR3 amino acids: CASTPLAGGSYNEQFF. The CDR3 nucleotides are TGTGCCAGCACCCCCCTAGCGGGGGGGTCCTACAATGAGCAGTTCTTC.

The chain uses TRBV30 and TRBJ2-5, with D perhaps TRBD1 (6 bases). Trimming took off 3 bases at V and 1 base at J, with 9 bases between the two ends. CDR1 and CDR2 (germline): GTSNPN, SVGIG (reference sequence). The CDR3 length is 13 residues. The DNA for the CDR3 is TGTGCCTGGAGCGCAGGGGCCCAAGAGACCCAGTACTTC. Protein product: CAWSAGAQETQYF.

J is TRBJ2-5 and V is TRBV7-9; TRBD2 matches 8 bases. There are 14 residues in the CDR3. V shed 1 base, J shed 5 bases, and the junction held 3 bases outside the gene matches. The germline gives CDR1 SEHNR, CDR2 FQNEAQ (reference sequence). The CDR3 reads CASSLGAGGETQYF. DNA of the CDR3: TGTGCCAGCAGCTTAGGCGCGGGGGGTGAGACCCAGTACTTC. Full variable domain (missing parts from reference TRBV7-9 and TRBJ2-5): DTGVSQNPRHKITKRGQNVTFRCDPISEHNRLYWYRQTLGQGPEFLTYFQNEAQLEKSRLLSDRFSAERPKGSFSTLEIQRTEQGDSAMYLCASSLGAGGETQYFGPGTRLLVL.

Only a few counts were recorded for this clone. This chain connects TRBV2 to TRBJ1-2; 8 bases are shared with TRBD1. The ends lost 5 bases at V and 7 bases at J; junction bases unmatched: 9. Per germline, CDR1 SNHLY and CDR2 FYNNEI. The CDR3 has 14 residues. CDR3 DNA sequence: TGTGCCAGCAGTTTCAGGGGGCCGGGTTTTGGCTACACCTTC. It yields the protein CASSFRGPGFGYTF.

The V gene is TRBV3-1 (or the pseudogene TRBV3-2), the J gene TRBJ1-2; D unclear. Germline V lookup: CDR1 LGHDT, CDR2 YNNKEL (reference sequence). V lost 4 bases, J lost 5 bases, and 17 bases lay in between. The CDR3 totals 15 residues. CDR3 protein: CASSPRGQVAYGYTF. CDR3 in DNA: TGTGCCAGCAGCCCCCGCGGGCAGGTAGCGTATGGCTACACCTTC.

V is TRBV4-3 and J is TRBJ2-1, with D hard to call. V was trimmed by 1 base and J by 7 bases, leaving 8 bases between them. Germline V gene data show CDR1 as LGHNA and CDR2 as YSLEER. There are 13 residues in the CDR3. CDR3 DNA: TGCGCCAGCAGCCAAGCCTCCGGGAATGAGCAGTTCTTC. Translated: CASSQASGNEQFF.

The V and J genes are TRBV30 and TRBJ1-2; TRBD1 aligns across 11 bases. V lost 0 bases, J lost 4 bases, and 10 bases stayed unmatched. Germline assignment: CDR1 GTSNPN and CDR2 SVGIG (reference sequence). This CDR3 comprises 17 residues. CDR3 residues: CAWSVTRTGGAIYGYTF. The CDR3 coding sequence is TGTGCCTGGAGTGTTACCCGGACAGGGGGCGCAATCTATGGCTACACCTTC. Using reference TRBV30 and TRBJ1-2 for the parts outside the CDR3, the full variable domain is SQTIHQWPATLVQPVGSPLSLECTVEGTSNPNLYWYRQAAGRGLQLLFYSVGIGQISSEVPQNLSASRPQDRQFILSSKKLLLSDSGFYLCAWSVTRTGGAIYGYTFGSGTRLTVV.

Here the CDR3 reads CASSLQQAGDNQPQHF. The DNA for the CDR3 is TGTGCCAGCAGCCTACAGCAGGCAGGGGACAATCAGCCCCAGCATTTT. J is TRBJ1-5 and V is TRBV7-2, with D perhaps TRBD1 (6 bases). The CDR3 totals 16 residues. V gave up 5 bases and J gave up 3 bases, with 17 bases separating them. Germline V gene sequence: CDR1 SGHTA, CDR2 FQGNSA.

V is TRBV2 and J is TRBJ1-1; D perhaps matches TRBD1 (5 bases). There are 14 residues in the CDR3. Germline CDR1 and CDR2: SNHLY and FYNNEI. Deletions cut 6 bases from V and 0 bases from J, with 11 bases between. This CDR3 reads CASRVGGMNTEAFF. CDR3 DNA sequence: TGTGCCAGCAGGGTGGGGGGGATGAACACTGAAGCTTTCTTT.

The chain uses TRBV7-3 and TRBJ2-6; possibly TRBD1 for D (6 bases). Per germline, CDR1 SGHTA and CDR2 FQGTGA. Deletions cut 5 bases from V and 2 bases from J, with 10 bases between. CDR3 size: 15 residues. CDR3 nucleotides: TGTGCCAGCAGCCCTACAGGGACTGGGGCCAACGTCCTGACTTTC. Translation gives CASSPTGTGANVLTF.

The V and J genes are TRBV6-5 and TRBJ2-1; 9 bases agree with TRBD2. This CDR3 spans 15 amino acids. Unmatched junction bases numbered 4, after V lost 6 bases and J lost 1 base. Germline CDR1 reads MNHEY; CDR2 reads SVGAGI. The DNA for the CDR3 is TGTGCCAGCAGGATGGGACTAGCTTCCTACAATGAGCAGTTCTTC. The encoded protein is CASRMGLASYNEQFF.

The V call is TRBV19, the J call TRBJ2-3; 7 bases align to TRBD2. The germline CDR1 and CDR2 sequences are LNHDA and SQIVND (reference sequence). The CDR3 is 14 residues long. After removal of 3 bases from V and 3 bases from J, the junction contained 3 bases not matched to a gene. The CDR3 loop reads CASSMGGWTDTQYF. In DNA form, the CDR3 reads TGTGCCAGTAGTATGGGGGGGTGGACAGATACGCAGTATTTT.

The chain has TRBV5-1 and TRBJ1-2; 7 bases align to TRBD1. Per the germline V gene, CDR1 is SGHRS and CDR2 is YFSETQ. Germline trimming cut 4 bases from V and 6 bases from J; bases unmatched to any gene: 3. The length of the CDR3 is 12 residues. Written as DNA, the CDR3 is TGCGCCAGCAGCGCTGACAGGGATGGCTACACCTTC. Protein product: CASSADRDGYTF.

The rearrangement joins TRBV30 to TRBJ2-1, with 10 bases lining up with TRBD2. Germline values: CDR1 GTSNPN, CDR2 SVGIG (reference sequence). This CDR3 is 17 amino acids long. J was trimmed by 3 bases and V by 1 base; bases with no gene match: 9. The CDR3 coding sequence is TGTGCCTGGAGTGGATACCATAGCGGGGGGAACTACAATGAGCAGTTCTTC. Translated, it gives CAWSGYHSGGNYNEQFF.

This chain joins TRBV9 and TRBJ1-1; D remains unclear. Germline CDR1 SGDLS, CDR2 YYNGEE. CDR3 size: 14 residues. V shed 1 base and J shed 1 base, with 8 bases lying between them. The CDR3: CASSVFSQNTEAFF. CDR3 sequence (DNA): TGTGCCAGCAGCGTATTCTCACAGAACACTGAAGCTTTCTTT.

The V call is TRBV10-3, the J call TRBJ1-6; D remains ambiguous. The CDR3 spans 14 residues. CDR1 is ENHRY and CDR2 is SYGVKD in the germline V gene. V was shortened by 2 bases and J by 3 bases, with 5 bases between the two germline ends. The CDR3: CAISETVYNSPLHF. The CDR3 bases are TGTGCCATCAGTGAGACAGTCTATAATTCACCCCTCCACTTT.

This chain connects TRBV4-1 to TRBJ2-4; 7 bases align to TRBD1. Trimming at V came to 4 bases and at J to 2 bases, leaving 5 bases not matched to a gene. This CDR3 spans 15 amino acids. Germline V gives CDR1 MGHRA, CDR2 YSYEKL. The CDR3 spells CASSRDRDPKNIQYF. The CDR3 DNA is TGCGCCAGCAGCCGAGACAGGGATCCCAAAAACATTCAGTACTTC.

The chain links TRBV6-5 to TRBJ1-2; unclear D gene. The ends were cut back, 6 bases at V and 4 bases at J, with 9 bases in the middle. This CDR3 spans 12 amino acids. Germline CDR1 reads MNHEY; CDR2 reads SVGAGI. DNA for the CDR3: TGTGCCAGCAGACTCGGGTCCTATGGCTACACCTTC. It translates to CASRLGSYGYTF.